The 30 T cell receptor beta chains given below trace back to one sample, sequenced in a study of cytomegalovirus exposure and HLA in healthy donors. The primer mix had 60 Vbeta and 13 Jbeta primers. The assay was immunoSEQ multiplex PCR, and TCRdb's table has in-frame clones only and misses some. The table shows about 150,000 clones, with 82% occurring only once. The sequencing sample was made of PBMCs. The receptors come from a woman in her 50s in good health and CMV-seropositive.

The chain combines TRBV6-5 with TRBJ1-2; 7 bases agree with TRBD1. CDR3 length: 14 residues. The J segment lost 0 bases and the V segment lost 6 bases, leaving 4 bases of the junction unmatched. CDR1 and CDR2 from the germline V gene are MNHEY and SVGAGI. The CDR3 sequence is CASSPTGSNYGYTF. DNA for the CDR3: TGTGCCAGCAGCCCGACAGGGTCTAACTATGGCTACACCTTC.

This clone has just one count. The V call is TRBV12-5, the J call TRBJ1-5, with a tentative D call TRBD1 (6 bases). CDR3 length: 14 residues. Trimming left V 1 base short and J 7 bases short, with 11 bases between. Germline CDR1 is LGHNT and CDR2 is FRNRAP. The DNA of the CDR3 is TGTGCTAGTGGTTTGGCAGGGGTCGGACAGCCCCAGCATTTT. Translating it yields CASGLAGVGQPQHF.

The rearrangement joins TRBV28 to TRBJ2-4; 8 nucleotides align to TRBD2. CDR1 is MDHEN, CDR2 SYDVKM, per germline. V shed 4 bases, J shed 7 bases, and the junction held 9 bases outside the gene matches. The CDR3 consists of 15 residues. The CDR3 bases are TGTGCCAGCAGTTACGGAGCGGGGGCGGGGAACATTCAGTACTTC. Translating it yields CASSYGAGAGNIQYF.

The chain links TRBV25-1 to TRBJ2-1; 9 positions match TRBD2. V was clipped by 4 bases and J by 4 bases; unmatched bases: 11. From germline, CDR1 is MGHDK and CDR2 SYGVNS. The CDR3 is 17 residues long. The CDR3 DNA reads as TGTGCCAGCAGTGTGAGAGGCGGGGGGGCCTCTTACAATGAGCAGTTCTTC. It codes for CASSVRGGGASYNEQFF.

The V gene is TRBV6-6, the J gene TRBJ2-3; D possibly corresponds to TRBD2 (7 bases). The CDR3 consists of 15 residues. V was cut by 0 bases and J by 9 bases, with 16 bases left in between. CDR1 and CDR2 (germline): MNHNY, SVGAGI (reference sequence). CDR3 loop: CASSYSTGGWGTQYF. The CDR3 DNA sequence: TGTGCCAGCAGTTACTCGACGGGGGGCTGGGGGACGCAGTATTTT.

This chain connects TRBV30 to TRBJ2-4; D is possibly TRBD1 (5 bases). Trimming stripped 1 base from V and 5 bases from J, with 18 bases between. Germline assignment: CDR1 GTSNPN and CDR2 SVGIG (reference sequence). The CDR3 loop spans 16 amino acids. The CDR3 sequence: CAWSAPNRPNENIQYF. In DNA, the CDR3 is TGTGCCTGGAGTGCACCGAACAGGCCAAATGAAAACATTCAGTACTTC.

The chain is built from TRBV2 and TRBJ2-7; a possible D gene is TRBD2 (5 bases). CDR1 and CDR2 from the germline V gene are SNHLY and FYNNEI. The CDR3 totals 15 residues. V was pared by 8 bases and J by 6 bases, with 23 bases between. The CDR3 sequence: CASVNPPPSRGEQYF. The DNA of the CDR3 is TGTGCCAGCGTCAACCCCCCCCCTAGCCGCGGCGAGCAGTACTTC.

The CDR3 DNA is TGTGCCAGCAGGGAACAGGGATACTCCACAGATACGCAGTATTTT. As protein: CASREQGYSTDTQYF. The chain recombines TRBV2 with TRBJ2-3; D may be TRBD1 (6 bases). This CDR3 contains 15 residues. Germline assignment: CDR1 SNHLY and CDR2 FYNNEI. Trimming stripped 6 bases from V and 2 bases from J, with 15 bases between.

In this sample, this clone turned up once. The chain has TRBV28 and TRBJ2-2, with 7 bases identical to TRBD1. The V segment lost 1 base and the J segment 5 bases; nucleotides outside the gene matches: 4. The germline V gene has CDR1 MDHEN and CDR2 SYDVKM. CDR3 length: 15 residues. The CDR3 loop reads CASSLSDRFTGELFF. The DNA for the CDR3 is TGTGCCAGCAGTTTATCGGACAGGTTTACCGGGGAGCTGTTTTTT. The full variable domain, in which reference TRBV28 and TRBJ2-2 provide the parts outside the CDR3, is DVKVTQSSRYLVKRTGEKVFLECVQDMDHENMFWYRQDPGLGLRLIYFSYDVKMKEKGDIPEGYSVSREKKERFSLILESASTNQTSMYLCASSLSDRFTGELFFGEGSRLTVL.

The chain has TRBV2 and TRBJ2-5; 11 nucleotides line up with TRBD2. The J call may be mistaken, given a closer DNA end match to TRBJ2-7. The CDR3 loop spans 16 amino acids. Germline-derived CDR1 and CDR2 are SNHLY and FYNNEI. CDR3 DNA: TGTGCCAGCAGGCCTCCGGGACTAGCGGCCTCCTACGAGCAGTACTTC. It is translated as CASRPPGLAASYEQYF.

This chain connects TRBV6-5 to TRBJ1-5, with 8 nucleotides matching TRBD1. Germline CDR1 MNHEY, CDR2 SVGAGI. The CDR3 runs 15 residues. V dropped 6 bases and J dropped 1; count of bases not matched to a gene: 5. CDR3 region: CASSDRGGSNQPQHF. The CDR3 nucleotides read TGTGCCAGCAGCGACAGGGGCGGGAGCAATCAGCCCCAGCATTTT.

This chain connects TRBV7-9 to TRBJ1-1; D call uncertain. Germline-derived CDR1 and CDR2 are SEHNR and FQNEAQ (reference sequence). V lost 1 base to trimming and J lost 11 bases, with 8 bases between them. CDR3 length: 11 residues. The CDR3 loop reads CASSLGEPAFF. As DNA, the CDR3 is TGTGCCAGCAGCTTAGGAGAGCCGGCTTTCTTT.

CDR3 DNA: TGTGCCAGCAGCTTAGATGGGACAGACCGCCTCCTGCGTGGCTACACCTTC. Amino acid sequence: CASSLDGTDRLLRGYTF. This chain links TRBV7-9 with TRBJ1-2; 7 bases map to TRBD1. Germline V gives CDR1 SEHNR, CDR2 FQNEAQ (reference sequence). The trim removed 1 base at V and 7 bases at J, leaving 15 bases unmatched. There are 17 residues in the CDR3.

This rearrangement joins TRBV10-3 to TRBJ2-1; TRBD2 is a possible D gene (6 bases). V was shortened by 0 bases and J by 9 bases, with 15 bases between the two germline ends. CDR1 ENHRY and CDR2 SYGVKD come from the germline V gene. This CDR3 comprises 15 residues. CDR3 in DNA: TGTGCCATCAGTGAGTCTCCCGGGGGTATGGGTGAGCAGTTCTTC. This codes for CAISESPGGMGEQFF.

This rearrangement joins TRBV2 to TRBJ2-7; 9 positions match TRBD1. The trim removed 4 bases at V and 0 bases at J, leaving 7 bases unmatched. Germline V CDR1 and CDR2: SNHLY, FYNNEI. The CDR3 covers 16 residues. CDR3 bases: TGTGCCAGCAGTGTGGGGCCGGGACAGGGCTCCTACGAGCAGTACTTC. Residues: CASSVGPGQGSYEQYF.

Of note for this clone: A junction boundary mismatches the germline segment, possibly from a read error. This CDR3 is also generated by other DNA sequences in the sample. In nucleotides, the CDR3 is TGCGCCAGCATCAAGCGGGGGTCTAGGGATGAGCAGTTCTTC. It encodes CASIKRGSRDEQFF. The gene calls are TRBV2 and TRBJ2-1, with 8 bases lining up with TRBD2. Per germline, CDR1 SNHLY and CDR2 FYNNEI. This CDR3 comprises 14 residues.

V and J are TRBV4-3 and TRBJ2-7; TRBD1 matches 9 bases. This CDR3 comprises 16 residues. V lost 1 base and J lost 0; bases outside the gene matches: 4. The V gene's germline CDR1 is LGHNA and CDR2 YSLEER. This CDR3 reads CASSQALTGGSYEQYF. Written as DNA, the CDR3 is TGCGCCAGCAGCCAAGCCCTGACAGGGGGCTCCTACGAGCAGTACTTC.

V usage is TRBV2 and J usage is TRBJ1-1; a weak D match, TRBD1 (5 bases). The CDR3 extends over 13 amino acids. V lost 1 base, J lost 11 bases, and 14 bases lay in between. The germline V gene has CDR1 SNHLY and CDR2 FYNNEI. CDR3 sequence reads: CASSEVRVLGAFF. CDR3 DNA sequence: TGTGCCAGCAGTGAAGTCAGGGTTCTAGGGGCTTTCTTT.

This clone was observed a handful of times. This chain connects TRBV6-5 to TRBJ1-2, with D unclear. This CDR3 comprises 14 residues. Germline CDR1 reads MNHEY; CDR2 reads SVGAGI. V was shortened by 2 bases and J by 4 bases, with 11 bases between the two germline ends. CDR3 amino acids: CASSYDPSSYGYTF. The CDR3 nucleotides are TGTGCCAGCAGTTACGATCCGAGTAGCTATGGCTACACCTTC.

The chain combines TRBV7-2 with TRBJ1-1; D may be TRBD1 (5 bases). This CDR3 spans 15 amino acids. Germline CDR1 reads SGHTA; CDR2 reads FQGNSA. V lost 5 bases, J lost 6 bases, and 19 bases lay in between. CDR3 protein: CASSPLQGGIAEAFF. The CDR3 DNA reads as TGTGCCAGCAGCCCTCTGCAGGGTGGAATTGCTGAAGCTTTCTTT.

The chain combines TRBV6-5 with TRBJ1-4; no clear D. V was trimmed by 8 bases and J by 8 bases, leaving 12 bases between them. Looked up from germline, CDR1 is MNHEY and CDR2 is SVGAGI. The CDR3 has 12 residues. CDR3 sequence reads: CASADGGEKLFF. The DNA for the CDR3 is TGTGCCAGCGCAGACGGAGGGGAAAAACTGTTTTTT.

The V call is TRBV11-2, the J call TRBJ2-7; D perhaps matches TRBD2 (6 bases). Germline V gives CDR1 SGHAT, CDR2 FQNNGV. There are 15 residues in the CDR3. The ends were cut back, 0 bases at V and 1 base at J, with 10 bases in the middle. CDR3 DNA sequence: TGTGCCAGCAGCTTAGAGCGGGGTTGGTCCTACGAGCAGTACTTC. Encoded protein: CASSLERGWSYEQYF.

This clone was observed a handful of times. V gene TRBV7-2 combines with J gene TRBJ1-3; D possibly corresponds to TRBD1 (5 bases). The germline gives CDR1 SGHTA, CDR2 FQGNSA. This CDR3 comprises 14 residues. Trimming pared 3 bases from V and 5 bases from J, leaving 11 bases between. The CDR3 DNA sequence: TGTGCCAGCAGCTTGGGGGGGTTTAGAAACACCATATATTTT. Its translation is CASSLGGFRNTIYF. Drawing the rest from reference TRBV7-2 and TRBJ1-3, the complete variable domain is GAGVSQSPSNKVTEKGKDVELRCDPISGHTALYWYRQSLGQGLEFLIYFQGNSAPDKSGLPSDRFSAERTGGSVSTLTIQRTQQEDSAVYLCASSLGGFRNTIYFGEGSWLTVV.

This clone was observed a handful of times. This rearrangement joins TRBV9 to TRBJ1-2; D unclear. Trimming left V 0 bases short and J 3 bases short, with 12 bases between. The CDR3 is made up of 15 amino acids. The germline CDR1 and CDR2 sequences are SGDLS and YYNGEE. The DNA for the CDR3 is TGTGCCAGCAGCGTAGGGGTGGGCGCAGACTATGGCTACACCTTC. Encoded protein: CASSVGVGADYGYTF.

V is TRBV20-1 and J is TRBJ1-2, with D hard to call. The CDR3 runs 11 residues. With 3 bases removed from V and 8 bases from J, the gap between germline ends came to 10 bases. CDR1 and CDR2 (germline): DFQATT, SNEGSKA (reference sequence). The CDR3 nucleotides are TGCAGTGCTAGCCAAATGGAGGGCTACACCTTC. Amino acid sequence: CSASQMEGYTF.

With respect to this clone: Compared with germline, one end of the junction differs, possibly owing to a read error. The chain has TRBV7-9 and TRBJ1-2; D is ambiguous. CDR1 and CDR2 (germline): SEHNR, FQNEAQ (reference sequence). This CDR3 has 12 residues. CDR3 residues: CSSSLTGGGYTF. The DNA of the CDR3 is TGTTCCAGCAGTTTAACCGGCGGTGGCTACACCTTC.

The rearrangement links TRBV5-5 to TRBJ2-2; 8 nucleotides align to TRBD1. This CDR3 is 16 amino acids long. With 6 bases clipped from V and 4 bases from J, the junction kept 11 bases outside the gene matches. CDR1 is SGHKS, CDR2 YYEKEE, per germline (reference sequence). The CDR3 reads CASNWGATGATGELFF. CDR3 in DNA: TGTGCCAGCAACTGGGGGGCGACAGGGGCCACCGGGGAGCTGTTTTTT.

The chain is built from TRBV5-1 and TRBJ1-4; the D gene is possibly TRBD1 (6 bases). Germline CDR1 is SGHRS and CDR2 is YFSETQ. V dropped 4 bases and J dropped 0 bases, with 13 bases sitting between them. This CDR3 is built from 16 residues. CDR3 in DNA: TGCGCCAGCAGCCCCGGGACACAAGCAACTAATGAAAAACTGTTTTTT. It translates to CASSPGTQATNEKLFF.

Concerning this clone: Mismatch with germline at one junction end may stem from a read error. The chain carries TRBV6-1 and TRBJ1-5; 7 positions agree with TRBD1. The CDR3 runs to 14 residues. Germline CDR1 MNHNS, CDR2 SASEGT. The CDR3 region is CASCWGTDHQPHHF. The DNA for the CDR3 is TGTGCCAGCTGTTGGGGGACAGACCATCAGCCCCACCATTTT.

The V gene is TRBV2, the J gene TRBJ2-7, with 8 bases identical to TRBD1. Trimming removed 5 bases from V and 1 base from J; junction bases left unmatched: 4. This CDR3 comprises 14 residues. The germline gives CDR1 SNHLY, CDR2 FYNNEI. CDR3 nucleotide sequence: TGTGCCAGCAGTAGCAGGGGGCGGTCCTACGAGCAGTACTTC. It encodes CASSSRGRSYEQYF.